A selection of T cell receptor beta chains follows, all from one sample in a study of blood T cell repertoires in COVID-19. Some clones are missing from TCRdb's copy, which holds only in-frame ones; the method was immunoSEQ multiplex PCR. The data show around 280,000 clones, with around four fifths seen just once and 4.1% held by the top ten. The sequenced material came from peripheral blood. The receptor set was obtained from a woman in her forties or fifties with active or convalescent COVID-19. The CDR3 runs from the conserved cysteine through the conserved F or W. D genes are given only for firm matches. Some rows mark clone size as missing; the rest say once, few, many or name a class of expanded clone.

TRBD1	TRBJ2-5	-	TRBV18	CASSPPGQKPQETQYF	TGTGCCAGCTCACCACCGGGACAGAAGCCTCAAGAGACCCAGTACTTC
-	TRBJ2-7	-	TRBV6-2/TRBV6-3	CASSEMGPRDEQYF	TGTGCCAGCAGCGAGATGGGTCCCCGGGACGAGCAGTACTTC
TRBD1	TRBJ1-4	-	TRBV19	CASSIPGQHEKLFF	TGTGCCAGTAGTATACCGGGACAGCATGAAAAACTGTTTTTT
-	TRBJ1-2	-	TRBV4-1	CASRLPGTNYGYTF	TGCGCCAGCAGATTACCCGGGACAAACTATGGCTACACCTTC
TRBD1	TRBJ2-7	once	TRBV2	CASSETGVYEQYF	TGTGCCAGCAGTGAAACAGGGGTCTACGAGCAGTACTTC
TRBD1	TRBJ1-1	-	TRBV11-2	CASSLGGFRGRGAFF	TGTGCCAGCAGCTTGGGAGGCTTCAGGGGGCGTGGAGCTTTCTTT
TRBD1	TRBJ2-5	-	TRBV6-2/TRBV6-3	CASSYPGQGAGETQYF	TGTGCCAGCAGTTACCCGGGACAGGGGGCGGGAGAGACCCAGTACTTC
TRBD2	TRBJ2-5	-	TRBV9	CASSVGATSATSSTYF	TGTGCCAGCAGCGTAGGGGCAACTAGCGCAACCTCATCCACGTACTTC
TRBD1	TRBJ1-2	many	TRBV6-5	CASGETGWDYGYTF	TGTGCCAGCGGAGAGACAGGGTGGGACTATGGCTACACCTTC
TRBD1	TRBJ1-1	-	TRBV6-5	CASSRDRGDTEAFF	TGTGCCAGCAGCCGAGACAGGGGGGACACTGAAGCTTTCTTT
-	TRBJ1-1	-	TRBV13	CASTPYRGEAFEAFF	TGTGCCAGCACCCCGTACCGGGGGGAGGCCTTCGAAGCTTTCTTT
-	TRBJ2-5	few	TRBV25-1	CASSGLIRDVRGQETQYF	TGTGCCAGCAGTGGCTTAATAAGGGACGTCAGGGGCCAAGAGACCCAGTACTTC